A selection of T cell receptor beta chains follows, all from one sample in a study of control samples from healthy donors and cancer patients. The repertoire was sequenced with immunoSEQ multiplex PCR; TCRdb's copy has only in-frame clones and lacks some. Of some 100,000 clones listed, roughly 88% were seen once; the top ten hold 11% to 15%. Sequencing input: blood. Receptors originate from a man aged 25-45 years in good health. Each CDR3 is given with its conserved first and last residue. The order of the fields is D gene, J gene, V gene, clone size, CDR3 protein, CDR3 DNA. A D gene is named only where the DNA matches it firmly. Clone size is not always given. Where it is, it says once, few, many or a class for expanded clones.

D gene: NA; J gene: TRBJ2-5; V gene: TRBV24-1; clone size: NA; CDR3 protein: CATSDRKGGVEETQYF; CDR3 DNA: TGTGCCACCAGTGATCGGAAGGGGGGGGTGGAAGAGACCCAGTACTTC
D gene: TRBD2; J gene: TRBJ2-3; V gene: TRBV28; clone size: NA; CDR3 protein: CASSPRGLAGAFTDTQYF; CDR3 DNA: TGTGCCAGCAGTCCCCGGGGACTAGCGGGGGCCTTCACAGATACGCAGTATTTT
D gene: TRBD1; J gene: TRBJ2-1; V gene: TRBV6-1; clone size: NA; CDR3 protein: CASSEQPGQYNEQFF; CDR3 DNA: TGTGCCAGCAGTGAACAACCGGGACAGTACAATGAGCAGTTCTTC
D gene: NA; J gene: TRBJ1-2; V gene: TRBV25-1; clone size: NA; CDR3 protein: CASSLGNRAEGYTF; CDR3 DNA: TGTGCCAGCAGTCTGGGGAACAGGGCGGAGGGCTACACCTTC
D gene: NA; J gene: TRBJ1-1; V gene: TRBV19; clone size: NA; CDR3 protein: CASSSGFQGNTEAFF; CDR3 DNA: TGTGCCAGTAGTTCGGGATTCCAGGGGAACACTGAAGCTTTCTTT
D gene: TRBD1; J gene: TRBJ2-5; V gene: TRBV13; clone size: NA; CDR3 protein: CASSLVTGEGGGETQYF; CDR3 DNA: TGTGCCAGCAGCTTGGTAACAGGGGAAGGAGGAGGAGAGACCCAGTACTTC
D gene: NA; J gene: TRBJ1-2; V gene: TRBV13; clone size: NA; CDR3 protein: CASSLGRGRGGYGYTF; CDR3 DNA: TGTGCCAGCAGCTTAGGCCGGGGCAGGGGAGGTTATGGCTACACCTTC
D gene: NA; J gene: TRBJ2-4; V gene: TRBV5-6; clone size: NA; CDR3 protein: CASSLTGAAKNIQYF; CDR3 DNA: TGTGCCAGCAGCTTGACTGGAGCGGCCAAAAACATTCAGTACTTC
D gene: NA; J gene: TRBJ1-5; V gene: TRBV3-1/TRBV3-2; clone size: NA; CDR3 protein: CASSQGQQPQHF; CDR3 DNA: TGTGCCAGCAGCCAAGGACAGCAGCCCCAGCATTTT
D gene: NA; J gene: TRBJ1-1; V gene: TRBV27; clone size: NA; CDR3 protein: CASSLSGNRQFTEAFF; CDR3 DNA: TGTGCCAGCAGTTTATCCGGAAACAGACAGTTCACTGAAGCTTTCTTT
D gene: NA; J gene: TRBJ2-7; V gene: TRBV29-1; clone size: NA; CDR3 protein: CSARGRNEQYF; CDR3 DNA: TGCAGCGCAAGGGGAAGGAACGAGCAGTACTTC
D gene: NA; J gene: TRBJ1-5; V gene: TRBV9; clone size: few; CDR3 protein: CASSREFNQPQHF; CDR3 DNA: TGTGCCAGCAGCCGTGAGTTCAATCAGCCCCAGCATTTT